This entry lists 4 T cell receptor beta chains sequenced from one sample in a study of shared clonotypes between healthy human individuals. Assay: immunoSEQ multiplex PCR; the TCRdb copy retains only in-frame clones and omits some. The sample shows around 2.1 million clones, under 95% of them seen only once. Positive CCR7 selection of CD45RO-negative cells yielded the naive CD8 cells, and terminally differentiated effector memory CD45RA+ cells were excluded. Sequencing was performed on naive CD8+ T cells from PBMCs. The origin of the receptors is a man between 18 and 29 years old in good health. Some clones in this sample may be carry-over from other donors' samples.

This sequence joins TRBV9 and TRBJ2-1, with a weak D call TRBD1 (5 bases). The CDR3 is made up of 12 amino acids. Between the trimmed V and J ends, which lost 3 bases and 10 bases, there was a span of 11 bases. Germline values: CDR1 SGDLS, CDR2 YYNGEE. The CDR3, as DNA: TGTGCCAGCAGCGGGACAATCGACGAGCAGTTCTTC. Residues: CASSGTIDEQFF.

V usage is TRBV14 and J usage is TRBJ2-5; 10 bases agree with TRBD2. Matching the DNA end better, TRBJ2-7 makes the J call doubtful. The germline V gene has CDR1 SGHDN and CDR2 FVKESK. The CDR3 runs 14 residues. The CDR3 coding sequence is TGTGCCAGCAGCCAAAGACTAGCGGGCTACGAGCAGTACTTC. It specifies CASSQRLAGYEQYF.

The V gene is TRBV27, the J gene TRBJ1-4, with 8 bases aligning to TRBD1. The CDR3 is made up of 15 amino acids. The ends lost 5 bases at V and 8 bases at J; junction bases unmatched: 10. CDR1 and CDR2 from the germline V gene are MNHEY and SMNVEV (reference sequence). The DNA for the CDR3 is TGTGCCAGCAGTAAGAGGACAGGGACTGAAGAAAAACTGTTTTTT. It specifies CASSKRTGTEEKLFF.

This clone has just one count. This chain connects TRBV6-6 to TRBJ1-5; the D gene is possibly TRBD1 (5 bases). This CDR3 has 16 amino acids. V was cut by 7 bases and J by 7 bases, with 23 bases left in between. Germline V CDR1 and CDR2: MNHNY, SVGAGI (reference sequence). In nucleotides, the CDR3 is TGTGCCAGCATCGAGGGGCGACCTTGGATTTTCCAGCCCCAGCATTTT. Amino acid sequence: CASIEGRPWIFQPQHF.